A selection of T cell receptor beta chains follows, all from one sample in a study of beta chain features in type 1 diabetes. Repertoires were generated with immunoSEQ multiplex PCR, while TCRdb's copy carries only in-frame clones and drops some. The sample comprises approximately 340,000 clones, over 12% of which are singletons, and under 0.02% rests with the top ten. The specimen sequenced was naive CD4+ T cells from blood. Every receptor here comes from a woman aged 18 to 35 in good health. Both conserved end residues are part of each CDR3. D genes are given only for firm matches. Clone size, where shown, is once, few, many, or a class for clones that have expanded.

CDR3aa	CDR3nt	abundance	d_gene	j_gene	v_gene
CAIRQGANTEAFF	TGTGCCATCAGACAGGGGGCCAACACTGAAGCTTTCTTT	few	TRBD1	TRBJ1-1	TRBV10-3
CASSYDGGRKGEQYF	TGTGCCAGCAGTTACGATGGCGGGAGGAAGGGCGAGCAGTACTTC	few	TRBD2	TRBJ2-7	TRBV6-5
CASSLSRQGPRYF	TGTGCCAGCAGCTTATCCAGACAAGGTCCTCGGTATTTT	few	.	TRBJ2-3	TRBV7-2
CASSLSQQGLTGELFF	TGTGCCAGCAGCTTATCTCAGCAGGGACTCACCGGGGAGCTGTTTTTT	once	.	TRBJ2-2	TRBV7-2
CACKGDTDTQYF	TGTGCCTGCAAGGGGGACACAGATACGCAGTATTTT	few	.	TRBJ2-3	TRBV2
CASSLPGSGNTIYF	TGTGCCAGCAGTTTACCGGGCTCTGGAAACACCATATATTTT	once	.	TRBJ1-3	TRBV28
CASSTSGGYTF	.	few	.	TRBJ1-2	TRBV6-5
CASSPGPGGNTGELFF	TGTGCCAGCAGTCCCGGGCCCGGGGGAAACACCGGGGAGCTGTTTTTT	few	.	TRBJ2-2	TRBV28
CASSPFGQGLAYEQYF	TGTGCCAGCTCTCCCTTTGGACAGGGCTTGGCCTACGAGCAGTACTTC	.	TRBD1	TRBJ2-7	TRBV18
CATGGGHNANEQYF	TGTGCCACCGGGGGGGGCCACAACGCGAACGAGCAGTACTTC	few	TRBD2	TRBJ2-7	TRBV28
CASSKGQDQPQHF	TGTGCCAGCTCAAAAGGACAAGATCAGCCCCAGCATTTT	few	.	TRBJ1-5	TRBV18
CASSRSEAKAFF	TGCGCCAGCAGCCGATCCGAGGCCAAAGCTTTCTTT	few	.	TRBJ1-1	TRBV5-1
CASPGGGLADTQYF	TGTGCCAGCCCGGGCGGGGGGCTCGCAGATACGCAGTATTTT	.	TRBD2	TRBJ2-3	TRBV2